This TCR beta chain was captured by sequencing in a study of chemoradiotherapy in HPV16-positive cancers (dated by TCRdb to between 2020 and 2023). Study-wide context: Candidate HPV-specific T-cell clones and common TCR motifs were defined by functional T-cell assays performed on cells from a couple of HPV16-positive patients. The study set out to ask whether T-cell immunity against the HPV oncoproteins E6 and E7 changes over the course of chemoradiotherapy and whether that immunity affects survival. The candidate HPV-specific TCRs and motifs were then tracked in TCR repertoires from over 80 patients with HPV-related cancers. What the research found in general, with its limitations: Expansion of candidate HPV-specific clones and E7-related TCR motifs was observed in the tumor microenvironment during treatment, whereas no such expansion was observed for non-HPV-specific T cells. The functional definition of HPV-specific T cells came from only a couple of HPV16-positive patients, and the survival association was reported for HPV16-positive patients. Among HPV16-positive patients, expansion of HPV-responsive T cells during chemoradiotherapy was associated with better recurrence-free survival.

The junction carries 24 bases between V and J, which are trimmed by 3 bases and 6 bases respectively. From cysteine to phenylalanine, the CDR3 is 19 amino acids long. CDR3 DNA only is kept here, 57 bases in frame from base 1. CDR1 and CDR2, per the germline V gene, are SGHVS and FNYEAQ. Repertoires were sampled multiple times during chemoradiotherapy, which allowed clonal expansion in the tumor microenvironment to be followed. Comments on this clone: No antigen is known for it. No clone much larger than this one lies a single base away; base qualities are absent.

Library construction relied on the immunoSEQ multiplex PCR assay. This is the immuneACCESS table as TCRdb keeps it, with only in-frame sequences that have V and J called. A part of the clones is gone; compared with another copy, unresolved V genes explain less than half, and the rest is unexplained. The sample table lists approximately 6,200 clones, about 91% of them with a count of one. 25% to 30% of the sample is in the top ten clones. Sequences were derived from blood, sampled from a patient who underwent chemoradiotherapy. The chain joins TRBV7-6 to TRBJ1-6, and perhaps TRBD1 as D gene, on 5 matching bases. The receptor was derived from a human donor with HPV-associated anogenital cancer. At the DNA level, the sequence is TGTGCCAGCAGCTTGACCGGGACCTATGGCGAACCGGTTAATTCACCCCTCCACTTT. It is translated as CASSLTGTYGEPVNSPLHF.